This T cell receptor (beta chain) stems from a study of a mutant IDH1 vaccine in newly diagnosed glioma. Time point defined: baseline, week 1 (first vaccination visit). Noted treatment: pre-vaccination baseline after standard-of-care therapy. The protocol was immunoSEQ multiplex PCR, while the TCRdb copy is restricted to in-frame clones and leaves out a portion. This table has around 24,000 clones, 90% to 95% appearing once. The germline V gene has CDR1 LNHNV and CDR2 YYDKDF (reference sequence). V lost 5 bases, J lost 0 bases, and 3 bases stayed unmatched. CDR3 length: 15 residues. The specimen comprised PBMCs, sampled from a glioma patient treated with radiotherapy, temozolomide or both. The V and J genes are TRBV15 and TRBJ2-2; 7 nucleotides match TRBD1. This clonotype originated in a man aged 25-40 years with glioma. The CDR3 protein is CATSPGQTNTGELFF. In DNA, the CDR3 is TGTGCCACCAGCCCGGGACAGACGAACACCGGGGAGCTGTTTTTT.